These T cell receptor beta chains were read from a single sample in a study of CD8 T cells in ankylosing spondylitis. A single record per CDR3 protein comes from TCRdb applying MiXCR to the 5' RACE reads. The data contain 350,000 or so distinct CDR3 sequences, roughly 8% of them seen just once; the ten biggest clones take up approximately 14%. Specimen: blood, either unsorted or a sorted T cell fraction (not recorded which). These TCRs come from a male donor with ankylosing spondylitis. Each CDR3 is given with its conserved first and last residue. The order of the fields is V gene, CDR3 length, J gene, D gene, clone size, CDR3 protein, CDR3 DNA. D genes are given only for firm matches. Size tells how often a clone was seen (once, few, many) or the class of an expanded clone, and some rows leave it out.

>TRBV12-3/TRBV12-4|12|TRBJ1-4|TRBD1|NA
CASMDRGEKLFF
TGTGCCAGTATGGACAGGGGGGAAAAACTGTTTTTT
>TRBV5-1|14|TRBJ2-7|NA|NA
CASSLGHRRGEQYF
TGCGCCAGCAGCTTGGGACACCGCAGGGGCGAGCAGTACTTC
>TRBV5-1|14|TRBJ1-1|TRBD1|few
CASRDRAGSTEAFF
TGCGCCAGCAGGGACAGGGCAGGTAGTACTGAAGCTTTCTTT
>TRBV15|18|TRBJ2-1|TRBD2|many
CATSRDPKREGPYNEQFF
TGTGCCACCAGCAGAGATCCCAAGCGGGAGGGGCCCTACAATGAGCAGTTCTTC
>TRBV7-9|14|TRBJ2-7|TRBD1|many
CASSLRDRGYEQYF
TGCGCCAGCAGCCTCCGGGACAGGGGTTACGAGCAGTACTTC
>TRBV19|13|TRBJ2-7|TRBD1|NA
CASKDRGSYEQYF
TGTGCCAGTAAGGACAGGGGGAGCTACGAGCAGTACTTC
>TRBV3-1|14|TRBJ2-7|NA|few
CASSRYPSGYEQYF
TGTGCCAGCAGCCGATATCCCAGCGGGTACGAGCAGTACTTC
>TRBV3-1|14|TRBJ2-7|NA|many
CASSRGGSPYEQYF
TGTGCCAGCAGCCGGGGCGGCTCCCCCTACGAGCAGTACTTC
>TRBV10-2|11|TRBJ2-5|NA|NA
CASRAGETQYF
TGCGCCAGCAGGGCGGGGGAGACCCAGTACTTC
>TRBV5-1|14|TRBJ2-5|NA|many
CASSLEAFSETQYF
TGCGCCAGCAGCTTGGAGGCGTTTTCAGAGACCCAGTACTTC
>TRBV12-3/TRBV12-4|14|TRBJ1-2|TRBD1|few
CASGIDREGYGYTF
TGTGCCAGCGGGATTGACAGGGAAGGCTATGGCTACACCTTC
>TRBV4-1|15|TRBJ2-3|NA|NA
CASSQYGIGTDTQYF
TGCGCCAGCAGCCAATATGGGATCGGCACAGATACGCAGTATTTT
>TRBV27|15|TRBJ2-7|NA|many
CASSLYRSSSYEQYF
TGTGCCAGCAGTTTGTACAGGTCGAGCTCCTACGAGCAGTACTTC
>TRBV30|14|TRBJ1-5|TRBD1|NA
CAWSADREFPPQHF
TGTGCCTGGAGTGCCGACAGGGAGTTTCCCCCCCAGCATTTT
>TRBV20-1|15|TRBJ2-1|NA|NA
CSARDWDFSYNEQFF
TGCAGTGCTAGAGATTGGGACTTCTCCTACAATGAGCAGTTCTTC
>TRBV20-1|14|TRBJ2-1|NA|few
CSAFGAGWGNEQFF
TGCAGTGCTTTCGGGGCAGGGTGGGGCAATGAGCAGTTCTTC
>TRBV20-1|13|TRBJ2-7|NA|few
CSAPGDGSYEQYF
TGCAGTGCTCCCGGGGACGGCTCCTACGAGCAGTACTTC
>TRBV5-1|14|TRBJ2-7|TRBD1|few
CASSLGQGAREQYF
TGCGCCAGCAGCTTGGGACAGGGGGCGCGTGAGCAGTACTTC
>TRBV4-1|16|TRBJ2-3|NA|few
CASSQRDVRSTDTQYF
TGCGCCAGCAGCCAAAGGGACGTCAGGTCAACAGATACGCAGTATTTT
>TRBV5-5|18|TRBJ2-3|TRBD2|few
CASRLQLAGGSGTDTQYF
TGTGCCAGCAGACTCCAGCTAGCGGGGGGGTCAGGCACAGATACGCAGTATTTT
>TRBV5-1|13|TRBJ2-3|NA|NA
CASSSQTADTQYF
TGCGCCAGCAGCTCACAGACAGCAGATACGCAGTATTTT
>TRBV30|13|TRBJ1-1|TRBD1|few
CAWTRTGGTEAFF
TGTGCCTGGACCCGTACAGGGGGCACTGAAGCTTTCTTT
>TRBV12-3/TRBV12-4|16|TRBJ2-7|TRBD1|NA
CASSSNKGDSYYEQYF
TGTGCCAGCAGTTCAAACAAAGGGGACAGCTACTACGAGCAGTACTTC
>TRBV7-9|14|TRBJ1-2|NA|many
CASSLDVRGYGYTF
TGTGCCAGCAGCTTAGACGTTAGGGGCTATGGCTACACCTTC
>TRBV5-1|14|TRBJ2-7|NA|NA
CASSLAVGDYEQYF
TGCGCCAGCAGCTTGGCTGTGGGAGACTACGAGCAGTACTTC
>TRBV11-2|17|TRBJ2-3|NA|NA
CASSLDMQRRYTDTQYF
TGTGCCAGCAGCTTAGACATGCAGCGGAGATACACAGATACGCAGTATTTT
>TRBV7-8|16|TRBJ2-7|NA|NA
CASSLNRGANSYEQYF
TGTGCCAGCAGCCTAAATCGGGGGGCGAACTCCTACGAGCAGTACTTC
>TRBV12-3/TRBV12-4|13|TRBJ2-1|NA|many
CASSLWEYNEQFF
TGTGCCAGCAGTTTATGGGAGTACAATGAGCAGTTCTTC
>TRBV5-1|12|TRBJ1-2|TRBD1|few
CASSPDRFGYTF
TGCGCCAGCAGCCCGGACAGGTTTGGGTACACCTTC
>TRBV20-1|13|TRBJ2-1|TRBD2|many
CSAGGLAMNEQFF
TGCAGTGCTGGGGGACTAGCGATGAATGAGCAGTTCTTC
>TRBV7-9|13|TRBJ1-1|NA|few
CASRVRASTEAFF
TGTGCCAGCAGGGTGCGGGCGAGCACTGAAGCTTTCTTT
>TRBV20-1|14|TRBJ1-6|NA|few
CSARPPPISSPLHF
TGCAGTGCTAGACCCCCCCCAATCAGTTCACCCCTCCACTTT
>TRBV6-5|16|TRBJ2-2|TRBD2|few
CASSNPGGLAAGELFF
TGTGCCAGCAGTAACCCAGGAGGACTAGCGGCCGGGGAGCTGTTTTTT
>TRBV6-5|16|TRBJ2-1|NA|many
CASSYSIGRSYNEQFF
TGTGCCAGCAGTTACTCGATAGGGAGATCCTACAATGAGCAGTTCTTC
>TRBV21-1|15|TRBJ2-7|NA|NA
CASSKSGQGIHEQYF
TGTGCCAGCAGCAAATCGGGACAGGGTATCCACGAGCAGTACTTC
>TRBV6-1|15|TRBJ2-6|NA|few
CASRVGLSGANVLTF
TGTGCCAGCAGAGTCGGTCTGTCTGGGGCCAACGTCCTGACTTTC
>TRBV5-1|13|TRBJ2-7|NA|few
CASSLDAGGYRYF
TGCGCCAGCAGCTTGGATGCCGGGGGTTATAGGTACTTC
>TRBV12-3/TRBV12-4|14|TRBJ1-5|TRBD1|NA
CASSGTGAQQPQHF
TGTGCCAGCAGTGGGACAGGGGCTCAGCAGCCCCAGCATTTT
>TRBV7-7|13|TRBJ2-1|TRBD2|few
CASSLAGANEQFF
TGTGCTAGCAGCTTAGCGGGGGCTAATGAGCAGTTCTTC
>TRBV6-1|14|TRBJ1-4|NA|few
CASSVGRAVEKLFF
TGTGCCAGCAGCGTGGGCAGGGCGGTTGAAAAACTGTTTTTT
>TRBV2|13|TRBJ1-2|NA|NA
CASSSGRPVGYTF
TGTGCCAGCAGTTCAGGAAGACCGGTGGGCTACACCTTC
>TRBV9|14|TRBJ1-1|NA|few
CASSADSFDTEAFF
TGTGCCAGCAGCGCGGACAGCTTCGACACTGAAGCTTTCTTT
>TRBV12-3/TRBV12-4|16|TRBJ2-7|TRBD1|few
CASSSLPGQGASEQYF
TGTGCCAGCAGCTCCTTACCGGGACAGGGGGCGAGCGAGCAGTACTTC
>TRBV27|13|TRBJ2-7|NA|few
CASSMGQNYEQYF
TGTGCCAGCAGTATGGGACAAAACTACGAGCAGTACTTC
>TRBV7-9|14|TRBJ2-5|NA|NA
CASSSNRDQETQYF
TGTGCCAGCAGCTCAAACAGGGACCAAGAGACCCAGTACTTC
>TRBV29-1|14|TRBJ2-2|TRBD1|many
CSALTGSDTGELFF
TGCAGCGCCTTGACAGGGAGCGACACCGGGGAGCTGTTTTTT
>TRBV11-2|13|TRBJ2-1|NA|few
CASSLANSVHRFF
TGTGCCAGCAGCTTAGCCAATAGCGTGCATAGGTTCTTC
>TRBV2|15|TRBJ2-2|TRBD2|few
CAGGERAEDTGELFF
TGTGCCGGGGGGGAGAGGGCGGAGGACACCGGGGAGCTGTTTTTT
>TRBV9|14|TRBJ2-5|TRBD2|NA
CASSPGRVQETQYF
TGTGCCAGCAGCCCCGGGAGGGTCCAAGAGACCCAGTACTTC
>TRBV7-9|14|TRBJ1-5|NA|NA
CASSLGEGSQPQHF
TGTGCCAGCAGCTTAGGGGAGGGCAGCCAGCCCCAGCATTTT
>TRBV20-1|17|TRBJ2-3|TRBD2|few
CSAPTSGSYLSTDTQYF
TGCAGTGCGCCCACTAGCGGGAGTTACCTTAGCACAGATACGCAGTATTTT
>TRBV5-1|15|TRBJ2-3|TRBD1|few
CASSPDRGTADTQYF
TGCGCCAGCAGCCCGGACAGGGGGACCGCAGATACGCAGTATTTT
>TRBV20-1|13|TRBJ2-1|TRBD1|many
CSATGTVYNEQFF
TGCAGTGCTACCGGGACAGTCTACAATGAGCAGTTCTTC